A single sample gave rise to the 4 T cell receptor beta chains below, sequenced in a study of blood T cell repertoires in COVID-19. This table comes from immunoSEQ multiplex PCR, and its TCRdb copy is limited to in-frame clones, with some not included. The sample holds 540,000 or so clones, 85% to 90% seen once. Sequenced input: peripheral blood. These receptor sequences come from a woman aged 45-59 years with COVID-19, enrolled during active disease.

CDR3 sequence: CASSSSPGNEQFF. The DNA of the CDR3 is TGTGCCAGCAGTTCCTCGCCAGGGAATGAGCAGTTCTTC. The chain carries TRBV12-3 or TRBV12-4 and TRBJ2-1; a weak D match, TRBD1 (5 bases). The CDR3 is 13 residues long. V shed 4 bases and J shed 7 bases, with 11 bases lying between them.

This rearrangement joins TRBV11-2 to TRBJ2-7; the D gene is possibly TRBD2 (5 bases). The CDR3 extends over 16 amino acids. Per germline, CDR1 SGHAT and CDR2 FQNNGV. V was shortened by 4 bases and J by 3 bases, with 19 bases between the two germline ends. The CDR3, as DNA: TGTGCCAGCAGCTCACTGGCTGGGAGTTCTGTCTACGAGCAGTACTTC. This encodes CASSSLAGSSVYEQYF.

This chain uses TRBV19 with TRBJ2-2; TRBD1 matches at 8 bases. J was trimmed by 1 base and V by 5 bases; bases with no gene match: 0. The CDR3 sequence is 14 residues long. In germline, CDR1 is LNHDA, CDR2 SQIVND (reference sequence). The CDR3 DNA reads as TGTGCCAGTAGTGGGACAGGGAACACCGGGGAGCTGTTTTTT. This translates into CASSGTGNTGELFF.

The gene calls are TRBV7-2 and TRBJ2-3; 11 bases agree with TRBD2. The V segment lost 4 bases and the J segment 6 bases; nucleotides outside the gene matches: 6. Germline V CDR1 and CDR2: SGHTA, FQGNSA. CDR3 size: 15 residues. The CDR3 loop reads CASSSLGLAGDTQYF. The CDR3 region has the DNA TGTGCCAGCAGCTCACTTGGACTAGCGGGCGATACGCAGTATTTT. Looking up the rest from reference TRBV7-2 and TRBJ2-3 gives the full variable domain: GAGVSQSPSNKVTEKGKDVELRCDPISGHTALYWYRQSLGQGLEFLIYFQGNSAPDKSGLPSDRFSAERTGGSVSTLTIQRTQQEDSAVYLCASSSLGLAGDTQYFGPGTRLTVL.